One sample yielded the 15 T cell receptor beta chains listed below, sequenced in a study of T cells in Graves' hyperthyroidism and ophthalmopathy. RNA transcripts gave rise to amplified TCR beta CDR3 regions. Researchers ran a first-round RT-PCR on the TCR CDR3 using the HTBI primer set. TCRdb re-analysed the multiplex PCR reads in MiXCR, keeping a single row per CDR3 protein. The table has 800,000 or so distinct CDR3 sequences, 38% seen once. The sample comprised blood. The receptor set was obtained from a young man with Graves' hyperthyroidism.

In its sample, this clonotype was seen a few times. The chain combines TRBV7-9 with TRBJ1-1; no clear D. The germline V and J ends were trimmed by 5 bases and 5 bases, with 21 bases remaining between them. The germline V gene has CDR1 SEHNR and CDR2 FQNEAQ (reference sequence). This CDR3 comprises 16 residues. This chain's CDR3 is CASSQGPTEEWTEAFF. Here the CDR3 DNA reads TGTGCCAGCAGCCAAGGGCCGACCGAGGAATGGACTGAAGCTTTCTTT.

V gene TRBV7-3 combines with J gene TRBJ2-3, with TRBD1 matching 11 bases. With V trimmed by 5 bases and J by 4 bases, 2 bases remained unmatched. Germline V gene lookup returns CDR1 SGHTA and CDR2 FQGTGA. The CDR3 extends over 14 amino acids. The CDR3 coding sequence is TGTGCCAGCAGCCCGGGACAGGGGGCAGATACGCAGTATTTT. This sequence encodes CASSPGQGADTQYF.

V and J are TRBV9 and TRBJ1-2; 12 nucleotides agree with TRBD1. CDR1 is SGDLS and CDR2 is YYNGEE in the germline V gene. The CDR3 length is 16 residues. The trim removed 2 bases at V and 8 bases at J, leaving 10 bases unmatched. The CDR3, as DNA: TGTGCCAGCAGCGTCGGGACAGGGGGCACCTGGGGAGGCTACACCTTC. This sequence encodes CASSVGTGGTWGGYTF.

The chain couples TRBV2 to TRBJ2-6; D is uncertain. The germline gives CDR1 SNHLY, CDR2 FYNNEI. Deletions cut 5 bases from V and 0 bases from J, with 20 bases between. CDR3 length equals 19 residues. DNA of the CDR3: TGTGCCAGCAGTACCGGGCCCAAGTCCTTCTTCTCTGGGGCCAACGTCCTGACTTTC. Protein sequence: CASSTGPKSFFSGANVLTF.

This clonotype was detected only a few times. This chain joins TRBV7-6 and TRBJ2-7; the match to TRBD1 covers 12 bases. Per germline, CDR1 SGHVS and CDR2 FNYEAQ. V dropped 1 base and J dropped 6; count of bases not matched to a gene: 1. The CDR3 sequence is 14 residues long. The CDR3 DNA follows: TGTGCCAGCAGCTTAGTGGGACAGGGGGCCGAGCAGTACTTC. This translates into CASSLVGQGAEQYF. The entire variable domain, with the rest obtained from reference TRBV7-6 and TRBJ2-7, is as follows: GAGVSQSPRYKVTKRGQDVALRCDPISGHVSLYWYRQALGQGPEFLTYFNYEAQQDKSGLPNDRFSAERPEGSISTLTIQRTEQRDSAMYRCASSLVGQGAEQYFGPGTRLTVT.

This clonotype was counted ten times or more. The V call is TRBV4-1, the J call TRBJ2-7; D could derive from TRBD1 or TRBD2 (5 bases each). CDR1 MGHRA and CDR2 YSYEKL come from the germline V gene. V was shortened by 1 base and J by 6 bases, with 10 bases between the two germline ends. This CDR3 contains 13 residues. The CDR3 DNA sequence: TGCGCCAGCAGCCAAGTACCGGGACCCGAGCAGTACTTC. Its translation is CASSQVPGPEQYF.

As concerns this clonotype: This clone may be a read error of a much larger clone one base away. The chain has TRBV19 and TRBJ1-1; no clear D. Germline CDR1 LNHDA, CDR2 SQIVND (reference sequence). CDR3 length equals 12 residues. V was cut by 4 bases and J by 6 bases, with 9 bases left in between. In DNA, the CDR3 is TGTGCCAGTAGTACGGGATACGCTGAAGCTTTCTTT. The encoded protein is CASSTGYAEAFF.

The gene calls are TRBV12-5 and TRBJ1-2; D gene unclear. CDR1 is LGHNT, CDR2 FRNRAP, per germline. The CDR3 length is 11 residues. Trimming stripped 0 bases from V and 8 bases from J, with 4 bases between. The CDR3 bases are TGTGCTAGTGGTTTGGTAGGAGGCTACACCTTC. As protein: CASGLVGGYTF.

Of note for this clonotype: A read error may produce the germline difference seen at one junction end. The chain combines TRBV25-1 with TRBJ2-7; D unclear. Germline loops: CDR1 MGHDK, CDR2 SYGVNS. This CDR3 comprises 11 residues. CDR3 DNA: TGTGCCAGCAGGGAATCCTACGAGCAGCACTTC. Translated, it gives CASRESYEQHF.

In this sample, this clonotype turned up once. One base away lies a much larger clone, so this may be a sequencing read error. The genes are TRBV20-1 and TRBJ1-2; D is perhaps TRBD1 (5 bases). V lost 3 bases and J 1 base, leaving 9 bases between the germline ends. Germline lookup yields CDR1 DFQATT and CDR2 SNEGSKA (reference sequence). The CDR3 is 13 amino acids. As DNA, the CDR3 is TGCAGTGCTAGTTGGGACCTTAACTATGGCTACACCTTC. It codes for CSASWDLNYGYTF.

This clonotype was seen only a few times. The chain employs TRBV5-1 and TRBJ1-2; unclear D gene. Looked up from germline, CDR1 is SGHRS and CDR2 is YFSETQ. V lost 0 bases to trimming and J lost 4 bases, with 7 bases between them. CDR3 length: 13 residues. The DNA of the CDR3 is TGCGCCAGCAGCTTGGCAGAAACCTATGGCTACACCTTC. Residues: CASSLAETYGYTF.

This clonotype has only a few counts. In DNA form, the CDR3 reads TGTGCCACCAGTGACTCGGGGCTTACCGGGGAGCTGTTTTTT. Protein: CATSDSGLTGELFF. The V gene is TRBV24-1, the J gene TRBJ2-2; the D call may be TRBD1 or TRBD2 (5 bases each). This CDR3 has 14 amino acids. CDR1 KGHDR and CDR2 SFDVKD come from the germline V gene. The V and J ends lost 4 bases and 5 bases respectively, with 10 bases between them.

The sample holds one count of this clonotype. The chain links TRBV20-1 to TRBJ2-7; maybe TRBD2 (6 bases). The CDR3 contains 11 residues. Germline V gene sequence: CDR1 DFQATT, CDR2 SNEGSKA (reference sequence). With 6 bases removed from V and 3 bases from J, the gap between germline ends came to 9 bases. In DNA, the CDR3 is TGCAGTGCGGGGGGACTCTACGAGCAGTACTTC. Translated: CSAGGLYEQYF.

This clonotype was observed many times. The gene calls are TRBV2 and TRBJ2-7, with D unclear. Germline V CDR1 and CDR2: SNHLY, FYNNEI. CDR3 length: 10 amino acids. V was pared by 7 bases and J by 4 bases, with 5 bases between. The CDR3 sequence is CASIAYEQYF. CDR3 DNA: TGTGCCAGCATCGCTTACGAGCAGTACTTC. The full variable domain, in which reference TRBV2 and TRBJ2-7 provide the parts outside the CDR3, is EPEVTQTPSHQVTQMGQEVILRCVPISNHLYFYWYRQILGQKVEFLVSFYNNEISEKSEIFDDQFSVERPDGSNFTLKIRSTKLEDSAMYFCASIAYEQYFGPGTRLTVT.

Only a few counts were recorded for this clonotype. The rearrangement links TRBV12-3 or TRBV12-4 to TRBJ2-7; the D is unclear. V was clipped by 6 bases and J by 2 bases, with 14 bases between them. The CDR3 runs to 14 residues. CDR3 nucleotide sequence: TGTGCCAGCAGCCCCCGAAGGAGCGCCTACGAGCAGTACTTC. Residues: CASSPRRSAYEQYF.